The TCR beta chain described here comes from a study of cytomegalovirus exposure and HLA in healthy donors. Study results and caveats: Analyses of presence/absence relied on an assumption of roughly uniform sequencing depth across donors.

The CDR3 length is 15 residues. V dropped 4 bases and J dropped 4; count of bases not matched to a gene: 8. The germline V gene encodes CDR1 SGDLS and CDR2 YYNGEE. In its sample, this clone was seen a few times. Its specificity is not known. Both 60 Vbeta primers and 13 Jbeta primers went into the PCR. TCRdb keeps only in-frame clones here, not all; method: immunoSEQ multiplex PCR. Here the sample spans over 100,000 clones, almost 70% being singletons. The V and J genes are TRBV9 and TRBJ2-5; 9 nucleotides match TRBD2. This receptor was taken from a man aged 25 to 40 in good health and CMV-seropositive. The sequencing input was PBMCs. CDR3 amino acids: CASSPGLAGTETQYF. The DNA of the CDR3 is TGTGCCAGCAGCCCAGGGCTAGCGGGAACAGAGACCCAGTACTTC.